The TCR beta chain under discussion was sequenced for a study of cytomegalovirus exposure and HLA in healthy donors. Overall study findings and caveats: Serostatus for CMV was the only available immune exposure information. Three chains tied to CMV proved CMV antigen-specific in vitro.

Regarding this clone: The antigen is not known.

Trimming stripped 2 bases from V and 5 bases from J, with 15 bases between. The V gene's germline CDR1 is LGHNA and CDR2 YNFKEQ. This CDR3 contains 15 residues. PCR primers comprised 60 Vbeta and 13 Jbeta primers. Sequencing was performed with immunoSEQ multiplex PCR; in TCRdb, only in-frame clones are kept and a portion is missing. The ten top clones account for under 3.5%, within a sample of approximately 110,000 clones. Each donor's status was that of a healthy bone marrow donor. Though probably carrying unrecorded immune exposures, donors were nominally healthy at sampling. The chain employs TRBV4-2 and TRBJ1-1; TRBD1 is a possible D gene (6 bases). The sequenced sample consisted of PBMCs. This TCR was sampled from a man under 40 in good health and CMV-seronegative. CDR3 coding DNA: TGTGCCAGCAGCCAAAGGGGACACGATCCTACTGAAGCTTTCTTT. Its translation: CASSQRGHDPTEAFF.